The rows below give T cell receptor beta chains drawn from one sample of a study of T cells in Graves' hyperthyroidism and ophthalmopathy. Each CDR3 protein gets one entry after TCRdb re-called the multiplex PCR reads with MiXCR. The repertoire holds hundreds of thousands of distinct CDR3 sequences, with over 10% as singletons. Sequenced: blood. These receptors came from a woman between 18 and 29 years old with Graves' hyperthyroidism. The CDR3 runs from the conserved cysteine through the conserved F or W. The D gene is left open where the match is weak. A clone size is listed for some rows: how often the clone was seen (once, few, many), or a class if it is expanded.

J,size,D,V,DNA,CDR3
TRBJ1-1,many,.,TRBV7-3,TGTGCCAGCAGCTTATCCCAGGGGAACACTGAAGCTTTCTTT,CASSLSQGNTEAFF
TRBJ2-5,.,.,TRBV5-1,TGCGCCAGCAGCGGCGGACAGGCCGGGGGAGAGACCCAGTACTTC,CASSGGQAGGETQYF
TRBJ1-1,few,.,TRBV19,TGTGCCAGTAGTCTTAGTGGAGGGGCTGAAGCTTTCTTT,CASSLSGGAEAFF
TRBJ2-5,many,.,TRBV5-6,TGTGCCAGCAGCTTGGGAGTGGAGACCCAGTACTTC,CASSLGVETQYF
TRBJ2-1,few,.,TRBV18,TGTGCCAGCTCACCATTCCGGCAGGGGGGGAACAATGAGCAGTTCTTC,CASSPFRQGGNNEQFF
TRBJ1-4,.,.,TRBV5-1,TGCGCCAGCAGCTTGAGGTTGGGGACAAGTCGTGAAAAACTGTTTTTT,CASSLRLGTSREKLFF
TRBJ1-2,few,.,TRBV15,TGTGCCATCAGCAGATTCCGGGACACAGACTATGGCTACACCTTC,CAISRFRDTDYGYTF
TRBJ1-3,many,TRBD1,TRBV3-1,TGTGCCAGCAGCCAAGATCGGGACAGGGGACCTGGAAACACCATATATTTT,CASSQDRDRGPGNTIYF
TRBJ2-2,few,TRBD2,TRBV20-1,TGCAGTGCTAGAGGGAAAAGCGGGGGGATCGGGGAGCTGTTTTTT,CSARGKSGGIGELFF
TRBJ1-2,many,TRBD1,TRBV28,TGTGCCAGCAGCGACACAGGGGGCGGCTATGGCTACACCTTC,CASSDTGGGYGYTF
TRBJ2-7,few,.,TRBV19,TGTGCCAGTAGTCCCCAAGGCAGTCTCAGCTACGAGCAGTACTTC,CASSPQGSLSYEQYF
TRBJ2-1,many,.,TRBV27,TGTGCCAGCAGTTTACTCCCCGATGAGCAGTTCTTC,CASSLLPDEQFF
TRBJ1-1,many,.,TRBV7-9,TGTGCCAGCAGCCCACAGGGTTGGGGTGAAGCTTTCTTT,CASSPQGWGEAFF
TRBJ2-1,few,.,TRBV7-3,TGTGCCAGCAGCAAACAGGGAAGCTCCTACAATGAGCAGTTCTTC,CASSKQGSSYNEQFF
TRBJ1-6,.,.,TRBV5-6,TGTGCCAGCAGCTTGGGTGGGGTTAATTCACCCCTCCACTTT,CASSLGGVNSPLHF
TRBJ1-4,once,.,TRBV5-1,TGCGCCAGCAGCTTGTCAGGGGATAATGAAAAACTGTTTTTT,CASSLSGDNEKLFF
TRBJ1-6,many,TRBD1,TRBV6-1,TGTGCCGGACAGGGACTATGGAATTCACCCCTCCACTTT,CAGQGLWNSPLHF
TRBJ2-7,few,TRBD2,TRBV12-3/TRBV12-4,TGTGCCAGCAGTTCGACTAGCTTCCTTTCCTACGAGCAGTACTTC,CASSSTSFLSYEQYF
TRBJ1-1,.,.,TRBV27,TGTGCCAGCAGTTTCAAACCAGGGGTCACTGAAGCTTTCTTT,CASSFKPGVTEAFF
TRBJ1-1,many,.,TRBV5-1,TGCGCCAGCAGCTACGGACTTACTATGAACACTGAAGCTTTCTTT,CASSYGLTMNTEAFF
TRBJ1-2,many,.,TRBV7-2,TGTGCCAGCAGCACCAGTCAGGGACGGAGTTACTATGGCTACACCTTC,CASSTSQGRSYYGYTF